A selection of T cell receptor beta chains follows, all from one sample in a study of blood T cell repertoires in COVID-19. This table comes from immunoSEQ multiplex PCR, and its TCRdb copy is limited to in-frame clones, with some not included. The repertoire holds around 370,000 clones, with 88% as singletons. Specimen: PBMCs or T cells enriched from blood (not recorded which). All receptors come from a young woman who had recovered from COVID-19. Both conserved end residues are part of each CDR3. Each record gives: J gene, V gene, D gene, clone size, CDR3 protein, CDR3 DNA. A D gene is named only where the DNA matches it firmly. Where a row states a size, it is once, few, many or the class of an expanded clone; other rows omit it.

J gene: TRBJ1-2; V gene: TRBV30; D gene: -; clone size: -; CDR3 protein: CAWSGVEEGYTF; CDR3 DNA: TGTGCCTGGAGTGGCGTGGAGGAGGGCTACACCTTC
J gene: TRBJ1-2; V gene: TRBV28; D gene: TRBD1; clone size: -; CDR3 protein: CASRDRGGYTF; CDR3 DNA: TGTGCCAGCAGGGACAGGGGAGGTTACACCTTC
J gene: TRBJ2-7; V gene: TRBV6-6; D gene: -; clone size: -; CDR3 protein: CASKAGSSYEQYF; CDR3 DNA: TGTGCCAGCAAGGCGGGCAGCTCCTACGAGCAGTACTTC
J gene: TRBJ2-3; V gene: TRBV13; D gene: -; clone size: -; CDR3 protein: CASSLGRDTQYF; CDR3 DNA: TGTGCCAGCAGCTTGGGGCGGGATACGCAGTATTTT
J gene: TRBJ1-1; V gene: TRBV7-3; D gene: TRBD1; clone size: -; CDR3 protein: CASSLSGTGVSYTEAFF; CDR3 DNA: TGTGCCAGCAGCTTATCCGGGACAGGGGTTTCGTACACTGAAGCTTTCTTT
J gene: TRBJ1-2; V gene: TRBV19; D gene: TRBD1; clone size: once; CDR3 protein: CASAQPGTAANYGYTF; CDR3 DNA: TGTGCCAGCGCGCAGCCTGGGACAGCAGCTAACTATGGCTACACCTTC
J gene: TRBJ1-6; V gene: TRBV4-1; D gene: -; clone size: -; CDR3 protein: CASSQDRAGVRNSPLHF; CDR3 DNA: TGCGCCAGCAGCCAAGATCGAGCCGGAGTGCGGAATTCACCCCTCCACTTT
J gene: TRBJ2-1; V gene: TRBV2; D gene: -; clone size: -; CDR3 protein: CASSENRASYNEQFF; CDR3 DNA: TGTGCCAGCAGTGAAAACAGGGCTTCCTACAATGAGCAGTTCTTC
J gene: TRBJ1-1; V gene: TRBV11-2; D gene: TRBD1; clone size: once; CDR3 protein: CASSPQGMNTEAFF; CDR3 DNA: TGTGCCAGCAGCCCACAGGGGATGAACACTGAAGCTTTCTTT
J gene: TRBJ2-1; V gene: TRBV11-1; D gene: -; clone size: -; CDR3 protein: CASSPDSGSSQFF; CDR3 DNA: TGTGCCAGCAGCCCAGATTCAGGGTCATCGCAGTTCTTC
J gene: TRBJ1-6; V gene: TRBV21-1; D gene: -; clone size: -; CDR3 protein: CASSLPTGGNSPLHF; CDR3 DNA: TGTGCCAGCAGCCTACCTACAGGGGGCAATTCACCCCTCCACTTT
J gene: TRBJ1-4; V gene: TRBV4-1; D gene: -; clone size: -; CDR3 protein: CASSQGRGERGNEKLFF; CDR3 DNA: TGCGCCAGCAGCCAAGGTCGGGGGGAGAGGGGGAATGAAAAACTGTTTTTT
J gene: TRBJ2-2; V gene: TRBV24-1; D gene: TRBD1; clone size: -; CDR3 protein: CATSDVEGAGNTGELFF; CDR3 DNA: TGTGCCACCAGTGACGTAGAGGGGGCTGGGAACACCGGGGAGCTGTTTTTT
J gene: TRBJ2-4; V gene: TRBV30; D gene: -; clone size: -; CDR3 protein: CAWSVTYEGFDKNIQYF; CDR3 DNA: TGTGCCTGGAGTGTGACTTATGAGGGTTTCGACAAAAACATTCAGTACTTC